What follows are 29 T cell receptor beta chains derived from one specimen sequenced in a study of T cell repertoires in cytomegalovirus infection. No antigen has been assigned to these receptors. TCRdb re-derived calls from the reads in MiXCR, one entry per CDR3 protein. The sample lists more than 110,000 distinct CDR3 sequences; more than 25% were seen once. This specimen was CD8+ T cells from cultured PBMCs, taken from culture after CMV antigen stimulation. The receptors originated from a human donor in good health (CMV status not recorded). Some clones in this sample may be carry-over from other donors' samples.

The V and J genes are TRBV7-9 and TRBJ2-7, with D uncertain. The ends were cut back, 2 bases at V and 5 bases at J, with 10 bases in the middle. Germline V gene data show CDR1 as SEHNR and CDR2 as FQNEAQ (reference sequence). The CDR3 has 13 residues. In DNA form, the CDR3 reads TGTGCCAGCAGCTTAACCGTTGGCCACGAGCAGTACTTC. Its protein is CASSLTVGHEQYF.

This chain uses TRBV7-6 with TRBJ2-1; 8 bases match TRBD2. CDR1 is SGHVS, CDR2 FNYEAQ, per germline. The CDR3 length is 14 residues. V shed 5 bases and J 6 bases; nucleotides not matched to a gene: 6. For the CDR3, the DNA is TGTGCCAGCAGCCTCGGGGGGGGTATCAATGAGCAGTTCTTC. It specifies CASSLGGGINEQFF.

This clonotype was observed at least ten times. The chain links TRBV7-6 to TRBJ1-1; TRBD1 might be the D (5 bases). V was pared by 7 bases and J by 0 bases, with 12 bases between. This CDR3 has 14 residues. Germline-derived CDR1 and CDR2 are SGHVS and FNYEAQ. The CDR3 reads CASKIDRLNTEAFF. The CDR3 coding sequence is TGTGCCAGCAAAATAGACAGACTGAACACTGAAGCTTTCTTT.

This clonotype has a count of ten or more. The gene calls are TRBV7-2 and TRBJ1-5; D call uncertain. Looked up from germline, CDR1 is SGHTA and CDR2 is FQGNSA. The CDR3 spans 14 residues. V was trimmed by 1 base and J by 6 bases, leaving 10 bases between them. This CDR3 is CASSLGGLGQPQHF. CDR3 nucleotide sequence: TGTGCCAGCAGCTTAGGAGGGCTCGGTCAGCCCCAGCATTTT.

This clonotype was recorded a few times. The genes are TRBV10-3 and TRBJ1-1, with TRBD1 identical over 8 bases. V was pared by 4 bases and J by 1 base, with 5 bases of the junction left unmatched. CDR1 is ENHRY, CDR2 SYGVKD, per germline. The CDR3 runs to 15 residues. CDR3 DNA sequence: TGTGCCATCAGTGGAAACAGGGGGGAGAACACTGAAGCTTTCTTT. Translated: CAISGNRGENTEAFF.

This clonotype came up a few times. The chain has TRBV7-3 and TRBJ1-3, with D possibly being TRBD1 (6 bases). This CDR3 comprises 15 residues. The V end lost 2 bases, the J end lost 4 bases, and 12 bases lay between the germline ends. CDR1 and CDR2 from the germline V gene are SGHTA and FQGTGA. CDR3 loop: CASSLADRSGNTIYF. For the CDR3, the DNA is TGTGCCAGCAGCTTAGCCGACAGGTCCGGAAACACCATATATTTT.

There are a few counts of this clonotype. This chain uses TRBV12-3 or TRBV12-4 with TRBJ2-3; unclear D gene. With 3 bases removed from V and 7 bases from J, the gap between germline ends came to 5 bases. The CDR3 is 11 amino acids. The CDR3 DNA sequence: TGTGCCAGCAGTTTTGAAAATACGCAGTATTTT. It translates to CASSFENTQYF.

This clonotype has more than one count but fewer than ten. The genes are TRBV19 and TRBJ1-6; 7 positions agree with TRBD1. The length of the CDR3 is 14 residues. J lost 7 bases, V lost 7 bases, and 7 bases had no gene match. CDR1 and CDR2 from the germline V gene are LNHDA and SQIVND (reference sequence). The CDR3 DNA sequence: TGTGCCAGTAATCTTTGGGACAGCAATTCACCCCTCCACTTT. It encodes CASNLWDSNSPLHF.

CDR3 sequence reads: CASRTTKALEETQYF. CDR3 sequence (DNA): TGTGCCAGCAGGACCACTAAGGCCCTGGAGGAGACCCAGTACTTC. The chain uses TRBV6-6 and TRBJ2-5; D uncertain. CDR1 is MNHNY, CDR2 SVGAGI, per germline (reference sequence). V was pared by 6 bases and J by 5 bases, with 19 bases between. The CDR3 length is 15 residues.

This clonotype was recorded only once. V and J are TRBV27 and TRBJ1-5; D remains ambiguous. V was trimmed by 1 base and J by 1 base, leaving 11 bases between them. This CDR3 has 16 residues. CDR1 is MNHEY and CDR2 is SMNVEV in the germline V gene (reference sequence). The chain's CDR3 is CASSLFGSVSNQPQHF. In DNA form, the CDR3 reads TGTGCCAGCAGTTTATTTGGCAGTGTAAGCAATCAGCCCCAGCATTTT.

This clonotype was detected only once. The genes are TRBV5-5 and TRBJ1-6; weak D call: TRBD1 (6 bases). Trimming left V 5 bases short and J 8 bases short, with 14 bases between. Germline CDR1 reads SGHKS; CDR2 reads YYEKEE (reference sequence). The CDR3 is made up of 14 amino acids. The CDR3 loop is CASRTDRSDSPLHF. The CDR3 DNA reads TGTGCCAGCAGAACTGACAGGTCGGATTCACCCCTCCACTTT.

This clonotype was seen more than once but under ten times. Sequence at one end of the junction differs from germline and may be a read error. This chain uses TRBV4-1 with TRBJ2-2; no clear D gene. Looked up from germline, CDR1 is MGHRA and CDR2 is YSYEKL. This CDR3 region has 13 residues. The CDR3 sequence is CASSQETTGELFF. In DNA, the CDR3 is TGTGCCAGCAGCCAAGAGACCACCGGGGAGCTGTTTTTT.

This clonotype occurred a few times. The V and J genes are TRBV4-1 and TRBJ2-5; D remains unclear. The germline gives CDR1 MGHRA, CDR2 YSYEKL. Trimming took off 1 base at V and 5 bases at J, with 14 bases between the two ends. This CDR3 contains 15 residues. The CDR3 coding sequence is TGCGCCAGCAGCCAAGCGTGGACCATTGGCGAGACCCAGTACTTC. Translating gives CASSQAWTIGETQYF.

The J gene is TRBJ1-6, the V gene TRBV12-3 or TRBV12-4; 10 positions match TRBD1. V dropped 7 bases and J dropped 7; count of bases not matched to a gene: 7. The CDR3 covers 15 residues. CDR3 amino acids: CASTRTGGGNSPLHF. As DNA, the CDR3 is TGTGCCAGCACCCGGACAGGGGGTGGCAATTCACCCCTCCACTTT.

This clonotype has only a few counts. The gene calls are TRBV20-1 and TRBJ2-1, with 7 bases matching TRBD1. The junction had 8 bases not matched to a gene; V was cut back by 3 bases and J by 0 bases. Per the germline V gene, CDR1 is DFQATT and CDR2 is SNEGSKA (reference sequence). The CDR3 sequence is 16 residues long. The CDR3 DNA reads TGCAGTGCTAGGTTACCGGGACAGACCTCCTACAATGAGCAGTTCTTC. It is translated as CSARLPGQTSYNEQFF.

This clonotype was detected a few times. The chain uses TRBV6-5 and TRBJ2-7; D not resolved. V gave up 2 bases and J gave up 0 bases, with 8 bases separating them. Germline assignment: CDR1 MNHEY and CDR2 SVGAGI. CDR3 size: 14 residues. The CDR3 is CASSYTANSYEQYF. In nucleotides, the CDR3 is TGTGCCAGCAGTTACACAGCAAACTCCTACGAGCAGTACTTC.

This chain joins TRBV12-3 or TRBV12-4 and TRBJ2-3; TRBD2 aligns across 10 bases. With 5 bases clipped from V and 2 bases from J, the junction kept 10 bases outside the gene matches. The CDR3 extends over 17 amino acids. The CDR3 DNA follows: TGTGCCAGCAGTGGCTGGGGGAGCGGGGGGGACACAGATACGCAGTATTTT. This encodes CASSGWGSGGDTDTQYF.

This clonotype was seen more than once but under ten times. This rearrangement joins TRBV28 to TRBJ2-3; D might be TRBD1 or TRBD2, each matching 6 bases. The ends were cut back, 1 base at V and 3 bases at J, with 11 bases in the middle. This CDR3 comprises 15 residues. Germline V gene sequence: CDR1 MDHEN, CDR2 SYDVKM. This chain's CDR3 is CASSLSGGGTDTQYF. CDR3 in DNA: TGTGCCAGCAGTTTATCCGGAGGGGGGACAGATACGCAGTATTTT.

Only a few counts were recorded for this clonotype. This rearrangement joins TRBV4-1 to TRBJ2-7, with D tentatively TRBD2 (6 bases). There are 14 residues in the CDR3. V lost 1 base and J lost 7, with 14 bases in between. CDR1 and CDR2 (germline): MGHRA, YSYEKL. The CDR3 nucleotides read TGCGCCAGCAGCCAAGGGTCCTCTGGGAGGGAGCAGTACTTC. This translates into CASSQGSSGREQYF.

In this sample, this clonotype turned up many times. This chain links TRBV12-3 or TRBV12-4 with TRBJ2-4; 12 nucleotides match TRBD2. After removal of 6 bases from V and 6 bases from J, the junction contained 9 bases not matched to a gene. The CDR3 has 16 amino acids. DNA for the CDR3: TGTGCCAGCAGCCGAACTAGCGGGGGGCGGGGAAACATTCAGTACTTC. Translation gives CASSRTSGGRGNIQYF.

This clonotype has more than one count but fewer than ten. The chain links TRBV11-2 to TRBJ2-3; 8 bases are a match to TRBD2. After removal of 2 bases from V and 3 bases from J, the junction contained 4 bases not matched to a gene. CDR3 length: 15 residues. CDR1 is SGHAT and CDR2 is FQNNGV in the germline V gene. This CDR3 is CASSLWSGGTDTQYF. CDR3 nucleotides: TGTGCCAGCAGCTTATGGTCGGGGGGGACAGATACGCAGTATTTT.

This clonotype was recorded many times. The chain carries TRBV6-5 and TRBJ1-5; 8 bases align to TRBD1. This CDR3 contains 18 residues. Per the germline V gene, CDR1 is MNHEY and CDR2 is SVGAGI. J was trimmed by 5 bases and V by 0 bases; bases with no gene match: 12. The CDR3 is CASSYSGPGGMGDQPQHF. In DNA, the CDR3 is TGTGCCAGCAGTTACTCAGGCCCAGGGGGCATGGGGGATCAGCCCCAGCATTTT.

The J gene is TRBJ1-1, the V gene TRBV2; D is undetermined. Germline-derived CDR1 and CDR2 are SNHLY and FYNNEI. The CDR3 sequence is 12 residues long. Deletions cut 3 bases from V and 5 bases from J, with 7 bases between. Here the CDR3 DNA reads TGTGCCAGCAGTGAGTGGGAAACTGAAGCTTTCTTT. This translates into CASSEWETEAFF.

This clonotype was observed many times. V usage is TRBV2 and J usage is TRBJ2-1; 7 bases align to TRBD1. Germline CDR1 reads SNHLY; CDR2 reads FYNNEI. V gave up 5 bases and J gave up 7 bases; unmatched junction bases: 14. CDR3 length: 16 residues. The CDR3 spells CASSREGAIRYNEQFF. The CDR3 region has the DNA TGTGCCAGCAGTCGCGAGGGGGCAATTCGGTATAATGAGCAGTTCTTC.

This clonotype was seen a handful of times. The chain recombines TRBV6-5 with TRBJ1-6; D perhaps matches TRBD1 (6 bases). The CDR3 is 18 amino acids. V lost 0 bases to trimming and J lost 0 bases, with 12 bases between them. Germline CDR1 MNHEY, CDR2 SVGAGI. CDR3 nucleotides: TGTGCCAGCAGTTACTCACCCGGGGGCGCCTCCTATAATTCACCCCTCCACTTT. Amino acids: CASSYSPGGASYNSPLHF.

The chain links TRBV24-1 to TRBJ2-5; the D gene is possibly TRBD2 (5 bases). The CDR3 loop spans 14 amino acids. Per the germline V gene, CDR1 is KGHDR and CDR2 is SFDVKD. V dropped 5 bases and J dropped 1 base, with 10 bases sitting between them. The chain's CDR3 is CATSAPGTQETQYF. The CDR3 DNA reads as TGTGCCACCAGTGCCCCGGGAACCCAAGAGACCCAGTACTTC.

The CDR3 loop reads CASSSRGAYNEQFF. The CDR3 bases are TGTGCCAGCAGCTCAAGGGGGGCCTACAATGAGCAGTTCTTC. This sequence joins TRBV7-2 and TRBJ2-1; TRBD1 or TRBD2 may be the D gene (6 bases each). The CDR3 contains 14 residues. Per germline, CDR1 SGHTA and CDR2 FQGNSA. Trimming took 4 bases from V and 2 from J, leaving 9 bases between them.

The table lists this clonotype with a few counts. V gene TRBV19 combines with J gene TRBJ1-6; D not certain. V gave up 8 bases and J gave up 8 bases, with 13 bases separating them. The CDR3 is made up of 13 amino acids. CDR1 LNHDA and CDR2 SQIVND come from the germline V gene (reference sequence). The CDR3 DNA reads as TGTGCCAGTGGACCGCCAGCCTATTCACCCCTCCACTTT. As protein: CASGPPAYSPLHF.

V gene TRBV5-1 combines with J gene TRBJ1-2, with D possibly matching TRBD1 (5 bases). The V and J ends lost 4 bases and 4 bases respectively, with 11 bases between them. Germline V gives CDR1 SGHRS, CDR2 YFSETQ. This CDR3 has 13 amino acids. The CDR3 region has the DNA TGCGCCAGCAGCGGGGGACCGCTCTATGGCTACACCTTC. This translates into CASSGGPLYGYTF.